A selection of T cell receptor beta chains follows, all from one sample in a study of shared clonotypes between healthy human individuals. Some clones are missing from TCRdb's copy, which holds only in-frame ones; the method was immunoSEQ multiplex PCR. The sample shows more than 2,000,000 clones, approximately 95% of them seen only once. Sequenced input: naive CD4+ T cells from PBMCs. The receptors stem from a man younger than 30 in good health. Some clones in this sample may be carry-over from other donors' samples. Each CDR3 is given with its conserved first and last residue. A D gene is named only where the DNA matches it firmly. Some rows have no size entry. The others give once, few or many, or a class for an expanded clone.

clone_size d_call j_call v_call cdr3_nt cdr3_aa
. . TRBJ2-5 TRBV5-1 TGCGCCAGCAGCAGATGGGCAGGGCTGGGTGCCCAAGAGACCCAGTACTTC CASSRWAGLGAQETQYF
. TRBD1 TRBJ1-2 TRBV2 TGTGCCAGCATCTACTCGGAGGGGGCCTCTGGCTACACCTTC CASIYSEGASGYTF
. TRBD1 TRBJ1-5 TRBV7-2 TGTGCCAGCAGCCCCCGAGGTCCCGGGACAGGGGGTGGTCCCCAGCATTTT CASSPRGPGTGGGPQHF
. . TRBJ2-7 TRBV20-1 TGCAGTGCCGATGCAGGGGTAGGGCAGTACTTC CSADAGVGQYF
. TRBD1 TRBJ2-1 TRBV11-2 TGTGCCAGCAGCTCAGGACAGGGCTACAATGAGCAGTTCTTC CASSSGQGYNEQFF
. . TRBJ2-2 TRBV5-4 TGTGCCAGCAGCTTCCCGGTAGGGAACACCGGGGAGCTGTTTTTT CASSFPVGNTGELFF
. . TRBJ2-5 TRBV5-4 TGTGCCAGCAGCTTGGGGCAGGCCCAAGAGACCCAGTACTTC CASSLGQAQETQYF
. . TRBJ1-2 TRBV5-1 TGCGCCAGCAGCTTGGAGTGGGGCTATGGCTACACCTTC CASSLEWGYGYTF
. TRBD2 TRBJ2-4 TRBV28 TGTGCCAGCAGTTTGAACCCGACTAGCAGCACTAACATTCAGTACTTC CASSLNPTSSTNIQYF
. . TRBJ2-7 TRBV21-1 TGTGCCAGCAGGAAGGGGGCTTGTGACGAGCAGTACTTC CASRKGACDEQYF
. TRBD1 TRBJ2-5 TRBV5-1 TGCGCCAGCAGCTCCGGACAGGGGGGTCTGGAGACCCAGTACTTC CASSSGQGGLETQYF
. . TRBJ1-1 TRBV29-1 TGCAGCGTCCCCCCAGGCGCCGGGGGGACTGAAGCTTTCTTT CSVPPGAGGTEAFF
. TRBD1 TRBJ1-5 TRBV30 TGTGCCTGGAGTCCAGGGACAGGAACAAATCAGCCCCAGCATTTT CAWSPGTGTNQPQHF
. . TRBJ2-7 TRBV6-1 TGTGCCAGCAGCCCACCCCAGCGCCCTCCCTACGAGCAGTACTTC CASSPPQRPPYEQYF
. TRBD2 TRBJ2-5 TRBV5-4 TGTGCCAGCAGCTTGGGGTTTGCGGGAGGGCCCCAAGAGACCCAGTACTTC CASSLGFAGGPQETQYF
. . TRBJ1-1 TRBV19 TGTGCCAGTAGCCAGACGTCGGCCATGGCTTTCTTT CASSQTSAMAFF
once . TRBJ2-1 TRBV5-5 TGTGCCAGCAGTATCCAGGGGGGCTCCTACAATGAGCAGTTCTTC CASSIQGGSYNEQFF
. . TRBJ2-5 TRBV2 TGTGCCAGCAATCTGTTACAAGAGACCCAGTACTTC CASNLLQETQYF
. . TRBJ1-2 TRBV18 TGTGCCAGCTCACCGTTCCGTGACTATGGCTACACCTTC CASSPFRDYGYTF
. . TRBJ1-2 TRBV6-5 TGTGCCAGCAGAGGTACCCTATGGGCCTACACCTTC CASRGTLWAYTF
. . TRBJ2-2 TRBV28 TGTGCCAGCAGTTTGCCCGGTCCTTCAACCGGGGAGCTGTTTTTT CASSLPGPSTGELFF
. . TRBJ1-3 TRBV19 TGTGCCAGTAGTATGGGACGGACCTCTGGAAACACCATATATTTT CASSMGRTSGNTIYF
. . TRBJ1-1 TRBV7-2 TGTGCCAGCAGCCCCCCGGGCATGGGTTTGAACACTGAAGCTTTCTTT CASSPPGMGLNTEAFF
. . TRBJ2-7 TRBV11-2 TGTGCCAGCAGCTTAGCCGACGGCTACTACGAGCAGTACTTC CASSLADGYYEQYF
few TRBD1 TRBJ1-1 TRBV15 TGTGCCACCAGCAGAGCAACAGGGGATGAAGCTTTCTTT CATSRATGDEAFF
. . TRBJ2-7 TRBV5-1 TGCGCCAGCAGCTTGCCGACCTTAGGTAGCGAGCAGTACTTC CASSLPTLGSEQYF
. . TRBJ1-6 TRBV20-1 TGCAGTGCCAGGGGCCCACCCCTCCACTTT CSARGPPLHF
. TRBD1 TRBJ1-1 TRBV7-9 TGTGCCAGCAGCTTCACAGGGGGAACTGAAGCTTTCTTT CASSFTGGTEAFF
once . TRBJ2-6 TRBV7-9 TGTGCCAGCAGCTTATTGGGGCAGTCTGGGGCCAACGTCCTGACTTTC CASSLLGQSGANVLTF
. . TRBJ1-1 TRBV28 TGTGCCAGCAGTCCGGCGACCGGGACACTGAACACTGAAGCTTTCTTT CASSPATGTLNTEAFF
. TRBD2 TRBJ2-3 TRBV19 TGTGCCAGTCAAACTCCGGGACTAGCGGGAGCAGATACGCAGTATTTT CASQTPGLAGADTQYF
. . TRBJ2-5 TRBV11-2 TGTGCCAGCAGCCCGACTGGGGTTTTGGAGACCCAGTACTTC CASSPTGVLETQYF
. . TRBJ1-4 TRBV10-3 TGTGCCATCAGTGGTGGCCTAAATGAAAAACTGTTTTTT CAISGGLNEKLFF
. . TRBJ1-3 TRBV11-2 TGTGCCAGCTCCAAATCCCGGGGGTACCTAGAAAACACCATATATTTT CASSKSRGYLENTIYF
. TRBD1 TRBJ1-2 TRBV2 TGTGCCGCGGTCCCGGACAGGCTCTATGGCTACACCTTC CAAVPDRLYGYTF
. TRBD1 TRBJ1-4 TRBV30 TGTGCCTGGTCGGGACAGCTTAATGAAAAACTGTTTTTT CAWSGQLNEKLFF
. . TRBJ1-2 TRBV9 TGTGCCAGCAGCGTAGAATCAGGGCCCTATGCGGCCGGCTACACCTTC CASSVESGPYAAGYTF
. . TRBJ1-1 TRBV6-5 TGTGCCAGCAGTTCCACGGAGAGGGGGAGGCCTGAAGCTTTCTTT CASSSTERGRPEAFF
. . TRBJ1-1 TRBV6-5 TGTGCCAGCAGCGGGAGAGCGGGGGTTGGCACTGAAGCTTTCTTT CASSGRAGVGTEAFF
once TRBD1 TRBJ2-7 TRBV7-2 TGTGCCAGCAGCCCGAGGACAGGGGTTTTCGAGCAGTACTTC CASSPRTGVFEQYF
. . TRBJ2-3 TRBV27 TGTGCCAGCAGTGTCATAGACGCCCTAGGAACGCAGTATTTT CASSVIDALGTQYF
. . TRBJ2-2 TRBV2 TGTGCCAGCACGTCACAGGGGAACACCGGGGAGCTGTTTTTT CASTSQGNTGELFF
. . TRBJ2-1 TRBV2 TGTGCCAGCGGGGGCGCGGGAGTCCCCTACAATGAGCAGTTCTTC CASGGAGVPYNEQFF
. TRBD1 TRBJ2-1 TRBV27 TGTGCCAGCAGCCGACAGGGAACCGGTGAGCAGTTCTTC CASSRQGTGEQFF
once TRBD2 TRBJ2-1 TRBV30 TGTGCCTGGAAGCGGGCGGGAGGGAGTTTCCATGAGCAGTTCTTC CAWKRAGGSFHEQFF
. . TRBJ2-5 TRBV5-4 TGTGCCAGCAGCTTGGCTCCGGGGGAGACCCAGTACTTC CASSLAPGETQYF
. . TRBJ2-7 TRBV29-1 TGCAGCGTTAGTGCAGAAAACTCCTACGAGCAGTACTTC CSVSAENSYEQYF
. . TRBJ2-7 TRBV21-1 TGTGCCAGCAGCCCCCGGCTAGCGGGAGGCGAGCAGTACTTC CASSPRLAGGEQYF
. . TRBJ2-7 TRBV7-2 TGTGCCAGCAGCCCAGGAAGGGTTTCCTACGAGCAGTACTTC CASSPGRVSYEQYF
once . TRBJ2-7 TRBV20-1 TGCAGTGCTAGCGGGAGCTCCGAGCAGTACTTC CSASGSSEQYF